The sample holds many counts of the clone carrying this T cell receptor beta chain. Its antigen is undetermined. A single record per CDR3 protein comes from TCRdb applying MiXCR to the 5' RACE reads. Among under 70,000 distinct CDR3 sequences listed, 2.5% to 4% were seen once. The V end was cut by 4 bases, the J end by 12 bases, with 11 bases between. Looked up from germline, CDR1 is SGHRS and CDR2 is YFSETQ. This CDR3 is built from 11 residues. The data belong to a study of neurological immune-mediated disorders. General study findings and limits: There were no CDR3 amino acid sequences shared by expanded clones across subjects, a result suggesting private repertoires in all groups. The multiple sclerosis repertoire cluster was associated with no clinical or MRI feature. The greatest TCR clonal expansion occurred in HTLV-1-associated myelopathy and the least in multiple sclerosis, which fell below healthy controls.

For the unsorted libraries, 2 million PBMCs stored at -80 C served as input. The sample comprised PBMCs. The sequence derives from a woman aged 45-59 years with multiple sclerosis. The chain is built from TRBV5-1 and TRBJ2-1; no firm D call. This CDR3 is CASSHGFGQFF. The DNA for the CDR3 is TGCGCCAGCAGCCACGGATTCGGGCAGTTCTTC.